The clone carrying this TCR beta chain was seen a few times. Antigen: not known. TCRdb recomputed calls from the RT-PCR reads with MiXCR, one row per CDR3 protein. The sample carries about 160,000 distinct CDR3 sequences, 11% recorded once. These data come from a study of response to subunit inactivated influenza vaccine. General study points: T cells newly recruited by each seasonal influenza vaccination are few, the authors suggested.

Per germline, CDR1 SGHTA and CDR2 FQGNSA. V lost 5 bases, J lost 0 bases, and 4 bases stayed unmatched. The CDR3 contains 15 residues. The TCR comes from a man aged 50-60 years who received an inactivated influenza vaccine. This chain connects TRBV7-2 to TRBJ2-1; 7 bases align to TRBD1. Specimen: non-naive T cells sorted from PBMCs, collected roughly 6 weeks after vaccination. The CDR3 bases are TGTGCCAGCAGCCCTAGGACAGGCTCCTACAATGAGCAGTTCTTC. As protein: CASSPRTGSYNEQFF.